This T cell receptor (beta chain) was documented in a study of blood T cells in healthy people across ages. Findings and caveats of the study: A strong correlation between TCR beta diversity and naive T cell percentage was seen. Estimates of total diversity, which came from one million sequenced T cells, were considered to be underestimates.

Around 10 milliliters of peripheral blood were drawn from each donor. Each sample gave at least 6.5 million isolated PBMCs. Next came a second PCR, run for about 7 to 12 cycles, which used a sample-barcoded 5' primer along with a J-beta primer mix. Each CDR3 protein is one row after TCRdb ran MiXCR on the 5' RACE reads. The table has under 800,000 distinct CDR3 sequences, 43% seen once. This clonotype came up a few times. Its target is not known. The CDR3 totals 13 residues. Trimming cost V 0 bases and J 6 bases, with 9 bases left between them. The germline V gene encodes CDR1 SGHRS and CDR2 YFSETQ. The TCR comes from a woman between 55 and 75 years old in good health. The rearrangement joins TRBV5-1 to TRBJ1-2; D possibly corresponds to TRBD1 (5 bases). The sequencing input was blood. As DNA, the CDR3 is TGCGCCAGCAGCTTGGGACAGAGCGATGGCTACACCTTC. Translated, it gives CASSLGQSDGYTF.